The 17 T cell receptor beta chains reported below all come from one sample, sequenced in a study of CD8+CD57+ T cells in acquired aplastic anemia. The authors sequenced patients whose flow cytometry had shown CD8+CD57+ cell expansion. TCR beta VDJ and CDR3 profiles were obtained from a genomic DNA template. TCRdb ran MiXCR on the reads and lists one entry per CDR3 protein. The profile shows 170,000 or so distinct CDR3 sequences, more than 60% of them singletons. The sample comprised sorted CD4+, CD8+, or CD8+CD57+ T cells (not recorded which) from PBMCs. The receptors here all came from a human donor with aplastic anemia.

The rearrangement uses TRBV9 and TRBJ1-4, with a tentative D call TRBD1 (5 bases). Trimming removed 4 bases from V and 5 bases from J, with 15 bases in between. Germline V gene lookup returns CDR1 SGDLS and CDR2 YYNGEE. The CDR3 has 15 amino acids. As DNA, the CDR3 is TGTGCCAGCAGCTCCCGTGGGGGTGGCAATGAAAAACTGTTTTTT. Translation gives CASSSRGGGNEKLFF.

The table lists this clonotype with a few counts. The chain uses TRBV7-9 and TRBJ2-3, with a possible D match to TRBD2 (6 bases). The CDR3 sequence is 13 residues long. Germline-derived CDR1 and CDR2 are SEHNR and FQNEAQ (reference sequence). The V gene lost 5 bases and the J gene lost 4 bases, with 10 bases spanning the gap. CDR3 DNA sequence: TGTGCCAGCAGCCGGCCGGGGGCAGATACGCAGTATTTT. Residues: CASSRPGADTQYF.

This sequence joins TRBV2 and TRBJ1-1, with 7 bases aligning to TRBD1. Germline-derived CDR1 and CDR2 are SNHLY and FYNNEI. V shed 4 bases, J shed 0 bases, and the junction held 5 bases outside the gene matches. CDR3 length: 15 amino acids. CDR3: CASSVRDRLNTEAFF. For the CDR3, the DNA is TGTGCCAGCAGTGTGAGGGACAGACTGAACACTGAAGCTTTCTTT.

This clonotype has a count of ten or more. This sequence joins TRBV4-1 and TRBJ1-2; no clear D gene. The germline V gene encodes CDR1 MGHRA and CDR2 YSYEKL. Trimming took 0 bases from V and 2 from J, leaving 10 bases between them. This CDR3 region has 15 residues. For the CDR3, the DNA is TGCGCCAGCAGCCAAGATGATTACAGCAACTATGGCTACACCTTC. Translated: CASSQDDYSNYGYTF.

This clonotype was seen ten or more times. The chain recombines TRBV13 with TRBJ1-1; D might be TRBD1 (5 bases). V was clipped by 5 bases and J by 6 bases, with 13 bases between them. The germline CDR1 and CDR2 sequences are PRHDT and FYEKMQ (reference sequence). This CDR3 has 13 amino acids. CDR3: CASSPGGGPEAFF. The CDR3 bases are TGTGCCAGCAGCCCCGGGGGGGGTCCTGAAGCTTTCTTT.

The chain joins TRBV20-1 to TRBJ2-2; 10 bases map to TRBD2. J lost 2 bases, V lost 3 bases, and 3 bases had no gene match. The CDR3 covers 15 residues. The germline CDR1 and CDR2 sequences are DFQATT and SNEGSKA (reference sequence). The CDR3 DNA reads TGCAGTGCTAGTCGGACTAGCGGTAACACCGGGGAGCTGTTTTTT. Translated, it gives CSASRTSGNTGELFF.

The chain combines TRBV29-1 with TRBJ1-1, with D possibly being TRBD1 (5 bases). Germline-derived CDR1 and CDR2 are SQVTM and ANQGSEA. The CDR3 covers 12 residues. V was clipped by 7 bases and J by 4 bases, with 13 bases between them. CDR3 loop: CSGNWGRTEAFF. Here the CDR3 DNA reads TGCAGCGGCAATTGGGGCCGCACTGAAGCTTTCTTT.

This clonotype was seen many times. J is TRBJ2-7 and V is TRBV2; TRBD1 aligns across 8 bases. The germline CDR1 and CDR2 sequences are SNHLY and FYNNEI. V lost 2 bases and J lost 8; bases outside the gene matches: 8. The CDR3 runs to 14 residues. The CDR3 protein is CASSERDRPRKQYF. The CDR3, as DNA: TGTGCCAGCAGTGAACGGGACAGGCCTAGGAAGCAGTACTTC.

On this clonotype: An end of the junction differs from the germline gene, which may be a read error. The chain employs TRBV11-2 and TRBJ2-6, with D perhaps TRBD1 (6 bases). This CDR3 contains 16 residues. Germline V gene lookup returns CDR1 SGHAT and CDR2 FQNNGV. CDR3 residues: CASSLDPGVGANVLTF. The DNA of the CDR3 is TGTGCCAGCAGCTTAGACCCAGGGGTTGGGGCTAACGTCCTGACTTTC.

The chain uses TRBV7-9 and TRBJ2-5; D unclear. V dropped 0 bases and J dropped 5 bases, with 19 bases sitting between them. Germline CDR1 is SEHNR and CDR2 is FQNEAQ (reference sequence). The CDR3 spans 17 residues. CDR3 region: CASSLAYSVKPRETQYF. In nucleotides, the CDR3 is TGTGCCAGCAGCTTAGCGTATTCGGTCAAGCCGCGGGAGACCCAGTACTTC.

This clonotype was recorded only once. The chain uses TRBV29-1 and TRBJ2-3; D possibly matches TRBD1 or TRBD2 (6 bases each). The V gene's germline CDR1 is SQVTM and CDR2 ANQGSEA. The CDR3 totals 12 residues. V dropped 8 bases and J dropped 6 bases, with 15 bases sitting between them. CDR3 region: CSLEGGRDTQYF. The CDR3 DNA reads TGCAGCTTGGAGGGGGGCCGTGATACGCAGTATTTT.

This clonotype occurred many times. CDR3 in DNA: TGTGCCAGCAGCTTAGATTGGCCGGGTCGTTCGTACGAGCAGTACTTC. This codes for CASSLDWPGRSYEQYF. This rearrangement joins TRBV11-2 to TRBJ2-7; D ambiguous. V lost 0 bases to trimming and J lost 4 bases, with 16 bases between them. Germline assignment: CDR1 SGHAT and CDR2 FQNNGV. CDR3 length: 16 residues.

The chain couples TRBV5-6 to TRBJ2-1, with no clear D. There are 14 residues in the CDR3. Between the trimmed V and J ends, which lost 4 bases and 8 bases, there was a span of 16 bases. Germline V gene sequence: CDR1 SGHDT, CDR2 YYEEEE. In DNA form, the CDR3 reads TGTGCCAGCAGCCCCGACGGATACTCCGATGAGCAGTTCTTC. It codes for CASSPDGYSDEQFF. The variable domain in full, completed from reference TRBV5-6 and TRBJ2-1, reads DAGVTQSPTHLIKTRGQQVTLRCSPKSGHDTVSWYQQALGQGPQFIFQYYEEEERQRGNFPDRFSGHQFPNYSSELNVNALLLGDSALYLCASSPDGYSDEQFFGPGTRLTVL.

The gene calls are TRBV24-1 and TRBJ2-1; D gene unclear. This CDR3 comprises 13 residues. The germline gives CDR1 KGHDR, CDR2 SFDVKD. V lost 0 bases and J lost 12, with 11 bases in between. CDR3 residues: CATSDLYREGQFF. The CDR3 DNA reads TGTGCCACCAGTGATTTGTATAGGGAAGGGCAGTTCTTC.

This chain uses TRBV7-9 with TRBJ1-6; 7 bases line up with TRBD1. V trimming: 5 bases; J trimming: 11 bases; junction bases outside the gene matches: 9. Germline V gene sequence: CDR1 SEHNR, CDR2 FQNEAQ (reference sequence). This CDR3 comprises 14 residues. The CDR3 spells CASSHDRDVTPLHF. CDR3 coding DNA: TGTGCCAGCAGCCACGACAGGGACGTGACACCCCTCCACTTT.

The table lists this clonotype with a count of one. The rearrangement links TRBV6-6 to TRBJ2-3, with D hard to call. The V gene's germline CDR1 is MNHNY and CDR2 SVGAGI (reference sequence). V was cut by 4 bases and J by 5 bases, with 10 bases left in between. CDR3 length equals 13 residues. CDR3 sequence (DNA): TGTGCCAGCAGTTTACCCCCGGGAGATACGCAGTATTTT. As protein: CASSLPPGDTQYF.

This chain links TRBV20-1 with TRBJ1-2, with 7 bases aligning to TRBD1. Germline V gene data show CDR1 as DFQATT and CDR2 as SNEGSKA (reference sequence). This CDR3 region has 13 residues. Trimming at V came to 4 bases and at J to 2 bases, leaving 4 bases not matched to a gene. Here the CDR3 DNA reads TGCAGTGCTACTAAGGACAGGAACTATGGCTACACCTTC. Protein product: CSATKDRNYGYTF.